This T cell receptor beta chain originates from a study of blood T cell repertoires in COVID-19. Study-wide background: Samples of COVID-19 (acute and convalescent) were obtained from the United States, Italy and Spain. PBMCs, B-cell-depleted T cells, or T cells provided the cDNA or gDNA that made up the material.

As originally analysed: Estimated nucleated cell counts came from reference gene primer amplification. Assay used: immunoSEQ multiplex PCR; TCRdb lists only in-frame clones, some missing. V and J calls and clone size are copied from that table; D and trimming were computed from the DNA. The sample shows approximately 52,000 clones, around 90% of them seen only once. Trimming pared 5 bases from V and 6 bases from J, leaving 6 bases between. The CDR3 runs 11 residues. The chain employs TRBV12-3 or TRBV12-4 and TRBJ2-3, with D uncertain. The receptor's source is a human donor with active COVID-19. The donor label of this sample is uncertain. What was sequenced was peripheral blood. DNA for the CDR3: TGTGCCAGCAGTATGGAGGATACGCAGTATTTT. Its protein product is CASSMEDTQYF.